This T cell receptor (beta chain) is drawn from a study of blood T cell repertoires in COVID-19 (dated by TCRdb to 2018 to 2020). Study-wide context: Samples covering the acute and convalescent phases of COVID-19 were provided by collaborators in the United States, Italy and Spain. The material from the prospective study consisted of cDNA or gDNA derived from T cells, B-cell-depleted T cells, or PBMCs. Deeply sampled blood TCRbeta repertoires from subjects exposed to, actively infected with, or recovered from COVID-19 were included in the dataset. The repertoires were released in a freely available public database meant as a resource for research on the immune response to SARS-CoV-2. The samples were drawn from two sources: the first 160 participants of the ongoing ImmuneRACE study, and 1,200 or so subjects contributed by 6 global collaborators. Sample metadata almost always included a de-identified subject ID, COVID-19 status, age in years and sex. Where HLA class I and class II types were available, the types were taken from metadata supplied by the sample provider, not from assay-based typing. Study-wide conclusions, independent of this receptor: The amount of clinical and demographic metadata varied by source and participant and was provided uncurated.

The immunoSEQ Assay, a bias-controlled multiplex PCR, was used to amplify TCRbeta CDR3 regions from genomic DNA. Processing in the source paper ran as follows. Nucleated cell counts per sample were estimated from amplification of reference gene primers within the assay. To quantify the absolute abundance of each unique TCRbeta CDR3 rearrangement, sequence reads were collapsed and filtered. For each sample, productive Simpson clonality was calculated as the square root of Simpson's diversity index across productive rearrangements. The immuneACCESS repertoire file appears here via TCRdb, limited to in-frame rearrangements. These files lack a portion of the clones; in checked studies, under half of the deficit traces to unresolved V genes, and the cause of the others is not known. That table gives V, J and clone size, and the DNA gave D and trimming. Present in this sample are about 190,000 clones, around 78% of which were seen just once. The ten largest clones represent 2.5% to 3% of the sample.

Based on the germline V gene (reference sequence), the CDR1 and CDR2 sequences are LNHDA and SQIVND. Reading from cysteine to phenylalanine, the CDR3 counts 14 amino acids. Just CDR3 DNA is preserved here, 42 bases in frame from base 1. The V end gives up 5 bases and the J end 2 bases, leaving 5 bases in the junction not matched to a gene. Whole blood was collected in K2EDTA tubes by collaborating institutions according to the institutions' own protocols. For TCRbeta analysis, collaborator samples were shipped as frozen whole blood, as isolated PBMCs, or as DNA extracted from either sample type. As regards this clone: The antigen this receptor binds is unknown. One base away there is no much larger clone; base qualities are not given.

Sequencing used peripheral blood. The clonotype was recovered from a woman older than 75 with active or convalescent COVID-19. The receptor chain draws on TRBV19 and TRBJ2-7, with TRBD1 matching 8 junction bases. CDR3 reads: CASSPGTGAYEQYF. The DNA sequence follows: TGTGCCAGTAGTCCCGGGACAGGAGCCTACGAGCAGTACTTC. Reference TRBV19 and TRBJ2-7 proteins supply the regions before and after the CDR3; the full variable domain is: DGGITQSPKYLFRKEGQNVTLSCEQNLNHDAMYWYRQDPGQGLRLIYYSQIVNDFQKGDIAEGYSVSREKKESFPLTVTSAQKNPTAFYLCASSPGTGAYEQYFGPGTRLTVT.